The 26 T cell receptor beta chains listed next were all sequenced from one sample in a study of regulatory T cells in long-lasting Graves disease. As to time point: persistent/refractory GD, antithyroid drugs over 5 years with positive TRAb. PBMCs were the source of the RNA used for TCR sequencing. Construction of TCR beta libraries relied on iRepertoire HTBI primers and on Arm-PCR targeting CDR3 regions. TCRdb called the multiplex PCR reads again in MiXCR, with one record for every CDR3 protein. In the table there are approximately 400,000 distinct CDR3 sequences, approximately 23% of which are singletons. Sample: peripheral blood mononuclear cells (PBMCs), taken when the disease was refractory, from a patient treated with antithyroid drugs. The source is a woman aged 40 to 50 with Graves disease.

This clonotype was seen many times. The genes are TRBV16 and TRBJ1-1; possible D gene TRBD1, 5 bases. This CDR3 is built from 12 residues. Germline CDR1 KGHSY, CDR2 FQNENV. Trimming pared 4 bases from V and 6 bases from J, leaving 9 bases between. DNA of the CDR3: TGTGCCAGCAGCCTATTGGGGGCTGAAGCTTTCTTT. Its translation: CASSLLGAEAFF.

The V gene is TRBV7-3, the J gene TRBJ2-2, with 7 bases fitting TRBD1. Germline V lookup: CDR1 SGHTA, CDR2 FQGTGA. The CDR3 runs 15 residues. V lost 0 bases and J lost 6; bases outside the gene matches: 4. CDR3 sequence: CASSLTGGWSGELFF. CDR3 DNA: TGTGCCAGCAGCTTAACAGGGGGCTGGTCCGGGGAGCTGTTTTTT.

This clonotype has at least ten counts. The rearrangement uses TRBV28 and TRBJ1-1, with 8 positions matching TRBD1. Germline-derived CDR1 and CDR2 are MDHEN and SYDVKM. Losses at the gene ends were 4 bases for V and 4 bases for J; bases not matched to a gene: 8. This CDR3 is built from 15 residues. The CDR3 spells CASSSQTGAVTEAFF. CDR3 coding DNA: TGTGCCAGCAGTTCCCAGACAGGGGCGGTCACTGAAGCTTTCTTT. The whole variable domain, remainder taken from reference TRBV28 and TRBJ1-1, is DVKVTQSSRYLVKRTGEKVFLECVQDMDHENMFWYRQDPGLGLRLIYFSYDVKMKEKGDIPEGYSVSREKKERFSLILESASTNQTSMYLCASSSQTGAVTEAFFGQGTRLTVV.

This clonotype was detected only a few times. Written as DNA, the CDR3 is TGTGCCATCAGTGAGGGGCCAATCTACAATGAGCAGTTCTTC. It is translated as CAISEGPIYNEQFF. This chain uses TRBV10-3 with TRBJ2-1; D is unresolved. This CDR3 contains 14 residues. Trimming left V 2 bases short and J 3 bases short, with 8 bases between. From germline, CDR1 is ENHRY and CDR2 SYGVKD.

V is TRBV10-3 and J is TRBJ1-1; D may be TRBD1 (5 bases). Germline V CDR1 and CDR2: ENHRY, SYGVKD. The CDR3 is 14 residues long. V lost 3 bases and J 5 bases, leaving 13 bases between the germline ends. The CDR3 nucleotides read TGTGCCATCAGTGATAGTCAGGGATATACTGAAGCTTTCTTT. Residues: CAISDSQGYTEAFF.

This clonotype was counted ten times or more. The chain uses TRBV14 and TRBJ2-5; either TRBD1 or TRBD2 may fit D (6 bases each). The CDR3 sequence is 16 residues long. V was trimmed by 5 bases and J by 4 bases, leaving 20 bases between them. CDR1 and CDR2 (germline): SGHDN, FVKESK. CDR3 DNA: TGTGCCAGCAGCTACCGAAGAGGGGGGAAAGGAGAGACCCAGTACTTC. Translated, it gives CASSYRRGGKGETQYF.

This clonotype was seen at least ten times. The chain joins TRBV11-2 to TRBJ1-1; D possibly corresponds to TRBD1 (5 bases). The CDR3 contains 13 residues. Trimming pared 4 bases from V and 4 bases from J, leaving 10 bases between. The germline gives CDR1 SGHAT, CDR2 FQNNGV. The DNA for the CDR3 is TGTGCCAGCAGCTCGACAGAGGGCACTGAAGCTTTCTTT. Encoded protein: CASSSTEGTEAFF. The full variable domain, with the rest looked up from reference TRBV11-2 and TRBJ1-1, is EAGVAQSPRYKIIEKRQSVAFWCNPISGHATLYWYQQILGQGPKLLIQFQNNGVVDDSQLPKDRFSAERLKGVDSTLKIQPAKLEDSAVYLCASSSTEGTEAFFGQGTRLTVV.

This chain uses TRBV20-1 with TRBJ2-2; the D call may be TRBD1 or TRBD2 (5 bases each). The V end was cut by 4 bases, the J end by 6 bases, with 9 bases between. Germline CDR1 is DFQATT and CDR2 is SNEGSKA (reference sequence). The CDR3 has 12 residues. The CDR3 DNA reads as TGCAGTGCTAATCAGGGAGCCGGGGAGCTGTTTTTT. Its translation: CSANQGAGELFF.

This clonotype showed up many times. This chain connects TRBV11-2 to TRBJ2-4; 9 positions match TRBD2. The CDR3 has 20 amino acids. From germline, CDR1 is SGHAT and CDR2 FQNNGV. V lost 1 base, J lost 0 bases, and 13 bases stayed unmatched. The CDR3 loop reads CASSLGLAGTDSLAKNIQYF. CDR3 nucleotides: TGTGCCAGCAGCTTAGGGCTAGCGGGAACCGATTCTTTAGCCAAAAACATTCAGTACTTC.

The rearrangement links TRBV28 to TRBJ2-3, with D uncertain. CDR1 MDHEN and CDR2 SYDVKM come from the germline V gene. Trimming cost V 2 bases and J 6 bases, with 9 bases left between them. This CDR3 region has 13 residues. The CDR3 DNA reads as TGTGCCAGCAGTTTAACTGAAAACGATACGCAGTATTTT. It codes for CASSLTENDTQYF.

This clonotype has only one observation. CDR3: CASGGTLPYEQYF. For the CDR3, the DNA is TGTGCCAGCGGCGGGACACTACCGTACGAGCAGTACTTC. This chain joins TRBV2 and TRBJ2-7, with D perhaps matching TRBD1 or TRBD2 (6 bases each). Trimming cost V 8 bases and J 4 bases, with 15 bases left between them. Germline lookup yields CDR1 SNHLY and CDR2 FYNNEI. The CDR3 sequence is 13 residues long. Together with reference TRBV2 and TRBJ2-7, the CDR3 gives the full variable domain: EPEVTQTPSHQVTQMGQEVILRCVPISNHLYFYWYRQILGQKVEFLVSFYNNEISEKSEIFDDQFSVERPDGSNFTLKIRSTKLEDSAMYFCASGGTLPYEQYFGPGTRLTVT.

This clonotype was counted at least ten times. The V gene is TRBV7-9, the J gene TRBJ2-5; 8 bases fit TRBD2. CDR1 is SEHNR and CDR2 is FQNEAQ in the germline V gene (reference sequence). The CDR3 consists of 16 residues. V lost 3 bases to trimming and J lost 3 bases; unmatched junction nucleotides: 9. The CDR3 nucleotides read TGTGCCAGCAGCTTTTCGCTCGGGAGGGGAGAAGAGACCCAGTACTTC. Translated: CASSFSLGRGEETQYF.

This clonotype was counted at least ten times. This chain links TRBV7-2 with TRBJ1-2; D uncertain. Germline CDR1 is SGHTA and CDR2 is FQGNSA. V shed 1 base and J shed 3 bases, with 9 bases lying between them. The CDR3 sequence is 14 residues long. The CDR3 coding sequence is TGTGCCAGCAGCTTAGTTCAGACGGACTATGGCTACACCTTC. Protein: CASSLVQTDYGYTF.

This clonotype showed up many times. This sequence joins TRBV11-2 and TRBJ2-5; D is unresolved. This CDR3 spans 14 amino acids. Germline values: CDR1 SGHAT, CDR2 FQNNGV. Trimming pared 3 bases from V and 5 bases from J, leaving 13 bases between. CDR3 protein: CASSFGEIPETQYF. In DNA, the CDR3 is TGTGCCAGCAGCTTTGGAGAGATTCCGGAGACCCAGTACTTC.

The chain joins TRBV12-5 to TRBJ1-1, with TRBD1 matching over 9 bases. Germline V lookup: CDR1 LGHNT, CDR2 FRNRAP. The CDR3 loop spans 16 amino acids. Losses at the gene ends were 0 bases for V and 3 bases for J; bases not matched to a gene: 5. CDR3 bases: TGTGCTAGTGGTTTGGTACAGGGGGCGAGGGACACTGAAGCTTTCTTT. Translating gives CASGLVQGARDTEAFF.

The rearrangement links TRBV20-1 to TRBJ2-2, with TRBD2 matching 8 bases. This CDR3 contains 18 residues. Looked up from germline, CDR1 is DFQATT and CDR2 is SNEGSKA (reference sequence). J was trimmed by 2 bases and V by 0 bases; bases with no gene match: 11. The CDR3 loop reads CSARDSRSGSVNTGELFF. Here the CDR3 DNA reads TGCAGTGCTAGAGATTCCAGGAGCGGGAGTGTAAACACCGGGGAGCTGTTTTTT.

This clonotype was seen a single time. This sequence may be a read error, since a much larger clone differs from it by one base. The chain recombines TRBV7-8 with TRBJ1-1; possibly TRBD1 for D (6 bases). CDR3 length: 15 amino acids. Per germline, CDR1 SGHVS and CDR2 FQNEAQ. The CDR3 nucleotides read TGTGCCAGCAGCCCCGAGGGGGGGCTGAACACTGGAGCTTTCTTT. The encoded protein is CASSPEGGLNTGAFF.

The chain is built from TRBV12-3 or TRBV12-4 and TRBJ2-3; D possibly corresponds to TRBD2 (5 bases). V lost 8 bases to trimming and J lost 2 bases, with 14 bases between them. The CDR3 contains 14 residues. Written as DNA, the CDR3 is TGTGCCAGCTCCGTGGGTAGCGTCACAGATACGCAGTATTTT. Translated, it gives CASSVGSVTDTQYF.

CDR3 sequence: CASSYRALNSPLHF. The CDR3, as DNA: TGTGCCAGCAGTTACAGGGCCCTGAATTCACCCCTCCACTTT. This chain uses TRBV27 with TRBJ1-6; a possible D gene is TRBD1 (6 bases). The CDR3 length is 14 residues. The germline V gene encodes CDR1 MNHEY and CDR2 SMNVEV (reference sequence). Trimming cost V 4 bases and J 7 bases, with 11 bases left between them.

The chain is built from TRBV7-8 and TRBJ2-7, with D maybe TRBD2 (7 bases). The CDR3 totals 15 residues. V was cut by 1 base and J by 2 bases, with 12 bases left in between. CDR1 SGHVS and CDR2 FQNEAQ come from the germline V gene. CDR3 residues: CASSLGSGGPYEQYF. In DNA, the CDR3 is TGTGCCAGCAGCTTAGGCTCGGGGGGCCCCTACGAGCAGTACTTC. The variable domain in full, with the rest retrieved from reference TRBV7-8 and TRBJ2-7, is GAGVSQSPRYKVAKRGQDVALRCDPISGHVSLFWYQQALGQGPEFLTYFQNEAQLDKSGLPSDRFFAERPEGSVSTLKIQRTQQEDSAVYLCASSLGSGGPYEQYFGPGTRLTVT.

This clonotype was counted at least ten times. The rearrangement joins TRBV7-8 to TRBJ1-2; D is uncertain. The V and J ends lost 4 bases and 5 bases respectively, with 20 bases between them. The CDR3 is 16 residues long. CDR1 SGHVS and CDR2 FQNEAQ come from the germline V gene. The CDR3 region is CASSSYRAAQLYGYTF. In nucleotides, the CDR3 is TGTGCCAGCAGCTCATACCGGGCAGCCCAACTGTATGGCTACACCTTC.

This clonotype was detected ten times or more. This chain joins TRBV10-2 and TRBJ2-4; D may be TRBD1 or TRBD2 (5 bases each). In germline, CDR1 is WSHSY, CDR2 SAAADI. The CDR3 is made up of 17 amino acids. V lost 7 bases, J lost 2 bases, and 21 bases lay in between. The CDR3 nucleotides are TGCGCCAGCAAGAGGGGAAGAGATGGCGTAACCAAAAACATTCAGTACTTC. This translates into CASKRGRDGVTKNIQYF.

This chain links TRBV28 with TRBJ2-1, with a tentative D call TRBD2 (6 bases). With 6 bases removed from V and 2 bases from J, the gap between germline ends came to 17 bases. The CDR3 runs to 16 residues. CDR1 MDHEN and CDR2 SYDVKM come from the germline V gene. CDR3 protein: CASRMGTGVPYNEQFF. Here the CDR3 DNA reads TGTGCCAGCAGAATGGGGACGGGGGTCCCCTACAATGAGCAGTTCTTC.

This clonotype was observed at least ten times. The genes are TRBV2 and TRBJ1-5; no definite D call. Trimming took 6 bases from V and 0 from J, leaving 9 bases between them. Germline CDR1 and CDR2: SNHLY and FYNNEI. The CDR3 covers 14 residues. The CDR3 region is CASRSMGSNQPQHF. Written as DNA, the CDR3 is TGTGCCAGCAGGTCTATGGGTAGCAATCAGCCCCAGCATTTT.

V and J are TRBV18 and TRBJ2-5, with D hard to call. Germline loops: CDR1 KGHSH, CDR2 LQKENI. The V end lost 3 bases, the J end lost 4 bases, and 12 bases lay between the germline ends. The CDR3 has 14 residues. The CDR3 DNA reads TGTGCCAGCTCACCCCCATCTAACGGAGAGACCCAGTACTTC. It is translated as CASSPPSNGETQYF. Using reference TRBV18 and TRBJ2-5 for the parts outside the CDR3, the full variable domain is NAGVMQNPRHLVRRRGQEARLRCSPMKGHSHVYWYRQLPEEGLKFMVYLQKENIIDESGMPKERFSAEFPKEGPSILRIQQVVRGDSAAYFCASSPPSNGETQYFGPGTRLLVL.

Only a few counts were recorded for this clonotype. The chain has TRBV20-1 and TRBJ2-5, with a possible D match to TRBD2 (6 bases). Germline CDR1 DFQATT, CDR2 SNEGSKA (reference sequence). Trimming removed 5 bases from V and 2 bases from J, with 21 bases in between. This CDR3 region has 16 residues. CDR3 region: CSADPLSGRKQETQYF. The DNA of the CDR3 is TGCAGTGCTGACCCCCTTTCAGGGAGGAAGCAAGAGACCCAGTACTTC.